What follows are 6 T cell receptor beta chains derived from one specimen sequenced in a study of T cells in women clearing cervical HPV infection. The table came from immunoSEQ multiplex PCR; TCRdb's copy has only in-frame clones and leaves some out. This sample's table has around 39,000 clones. The sequenced sample consisted of blood buffy coat. Receptor source: a woman aged 18 to 75 with a cervical HPV16 infection that either progressed to CIN3+ or cleared (not recorded which).

Points on this clone: The CDR3 end lies 3 residues beyond the end of the read and is filled in from the germline J gene. The rearrangement joins TRBV14 to TRBJ1-1; tentative D call: TRBD1 (6 bases). V was pared by 4 bases and J by 2 bases, with 14 bases between. The CDR3 totals 15 residues. Germline CDR1 is SGHDN and CDR2 is FVKESK. This chain's CDR3 is CASSPRDTTNTEAFF. CDR3 DNA, as far as it was read: TGTGCCAGCAGCCCCAGGGACACCACAAACACTGAA.

For this clone: Read data end 3 residues before the CDR3 end; the end is taken from the germline J gene. The chain carries TRBV12-3 or TRBV12-4 and TRBJ1-5, with D possibly being TRBD1 (5 bases). With 0 bases removed from V and 1 base from J, the gap between germline ends came to 13 bases. The CDR3 extends over 17 amino acids. Partial CDR3 DNA: TGTGCCAGCAGTTTAGCGAGGCAGGGAATAAGCAATCAGCCC. Translation: CASSLARQGISNQP. Given in full, the CDR3 is CASSLARQGISNQPQHF.

To note about this clone: From the germline J gene comes the end of the CDR3, since the read stops 3 residues before it. The genes are TRBV10-3 and TRBJ2-7; 9 bases are shared with TRBD1. V shed 2 bases, J shed 3 bases, and the junction held 17 bases outside the gene matches. CDR1 and CDR2 (germline): ENHRY, SYGVKD. CDR3 length: 19 amino acids. CDR3 amino acids: CAISEINEGTGRLVYEQYF. The DNA read from the CDR3 is TGTGCCATCAGTGAGATAAATGAAGGGACAGGGCGGCTCGTCTACGAG.

A note on this clone: The read ends 3 residues shy of where the CDR3 ends; the end is completed using the germline J gene. The chain employs TRBV5-1 and TRBJ2-7, with 7 bases identical to TRBD1. The trim removed 3 bases at V and 2 bases at J, leaving 5 bases unmatched. This CDR3 has 14 residues. Germline assignment: CDR1 SGHRS and CDR2 YFSETQ. The CDR3: CASSSLTGAYEQYF. The DNA read from the CDR3 is TGCGCCAGCAGCTCCCTTACAGGGGCCTACGAG.

The sequenced CDR3 bases are TGTGCCAGCTCACCAGACAGGGTCCCCTATGGC. Encoded protein: CASSPDRVPYG. The whole CDR3 reads CASSPDRVPYGYTF. The rearrangement uses TRBV18 and TRBJ1-2; the match to TRBD1 covers 7 bases. The sequence runs out 3 residues before the end of the CDR3; the remainder is reconstructed from the germline J gene. Germline-derived CDR1 and CDR2 are KGHSH and LQKENI. V shed 2 bases, J shed 4 bases, and the junction held 4 bases outside the gene matches. The CDR3 spans 14 residues.

As for this clone: Read data end 3 residues before the CDR3 end; the end is taken from the germline J gene. The V and J genes are TRBV7-9 and TRBJ1-4; D uncertain. Between the trimmed V and J ends, which lost 6 bases and 6 bases, there was a span of 5 bases. Germline CDR1 SEHNR, CDR2 FQNEAQ (reference sequence). The CDR3 runs to 11 residues. CDR3 DNA, as far as it was read: TGTGCCAGCAGTACAGATGAAAAA. Translation gives CASSTDEK. The whole CDR3 protein is CASSTDEKLFF.